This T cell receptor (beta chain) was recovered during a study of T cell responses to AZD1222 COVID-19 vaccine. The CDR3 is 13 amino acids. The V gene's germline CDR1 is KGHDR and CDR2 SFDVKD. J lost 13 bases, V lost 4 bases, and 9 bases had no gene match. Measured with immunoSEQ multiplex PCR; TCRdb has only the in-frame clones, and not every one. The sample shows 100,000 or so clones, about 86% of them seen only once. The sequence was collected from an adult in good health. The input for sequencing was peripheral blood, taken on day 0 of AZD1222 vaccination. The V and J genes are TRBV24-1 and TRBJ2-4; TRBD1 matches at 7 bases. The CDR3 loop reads CATSDSATGAQYF. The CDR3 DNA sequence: TGTGCCACCAGTGACTCCGCTACAGGGGCGCAGTACTTC.